This T cell receptor (beta chain) was obtained from a study of monozygotic twins with inflammatory bowel disease. Eight cDNA synthesis reactions were run for every sample. Template-switch reactions added UMIs with a 6-nucleotide sample barcode. Reprocessing the 5' RACE reads, TCRdb reports a single entry for every CDR3 protein and omits DNA. The sample table sets out fewer than 400,000 distinct CDR3 sequences. The germline CDR1 and CDR2 sequences are KGHDR and SFDVKD. The CDR3 has 15 amino acids. Each donor had approximately 2.4 ml of blood drawn. The clonotype was recovered from a human donor with ulcerative colitis or Crohn's disease, or a healthy co-twin of an affected twin (not recorded which). V gene TRBV24-1 combines with J gene TRBJ2-5; there is no DNA to check the TCRdb D call of TRBD1. Sequenced material: blood. Here the CDR3 reads CATSEPTGIQEAQYF.